The 25 T cell receptor beta chains below come from one sample, sequenced in a study of CD8 T cells in Susac syndrome. cDNA came from around 0.5 to 1 ug RNA primed by random hexamers. MiXCR was run by TCRdb on the immunoSEQ multiplex PCR reads, yielding one entry per CDR3 protein. The table includes about 120,000 distinct CDR3 sequences, around 94% detected once. Specimen: CD8+ T cells from PBMCs. The source of these receptors is a human donor with Susac syndrome.

V usage is TRBV29-1 and J usage is TRBJ1-3; the D gene is possibly TRBD1 (5 bases). The germline CDR1 and CDR2 sequences are SQVTM and ANQGSEA. V lost 4 bases to trimming and J lost 5 bases, with 9 bases between them. The CDR3 contains 12 residues. The CDR3 nucleotides read TGCAGCGTTGTTTCAGGGCGAAACACCATATATTTT. Residues: CSVVSGRNTIYF. The whole variable domain, remainder taken from reference TRBV29-1 and TRBJ1-3, is SAVISQKPSRDICQRGTSLTIQCQVDSQVTMMFWYRQQPGQSLTLIATANQGSEATYESGFVIDKFPISRPNLTFSTLTVSNMSPEDSSIYLCSVVSGRNTIYFGEGSWLTVV.

The genes are TRBV12-3 or TRBV12-4 and TRBJ2-5, with 7 bases that match TRBD2. The V segment lost 3 bases and the J segment 5 bases; nucleotides outside the gene matches: 15. The CDR3 consists of 17 residues. The CDR3 sequence: CASSLGLADLYGETQYF. The CDR3 DNA reads TGTGCCAGCAGTTTGGGGCTAGCGGACCTTTACGGGGAGACCCAGTACTTC.

The chain combines TRBV3-1 with TRBJ1-6, with D possibly matching TRBD1 (6 bases). This CDR3 spans 16 amino acids. V dropped 0 bases and J dropped 5 bases, with 11 bases sitting between them. Germline CDR1 and CDR2: LGHDT and YNNKEL (reference sequence). CDR3 sequence (DNA): TGTGCCAGCAGCCAAGATAAGGGGGAGGATAATTCACCCCTCCACTTT. It specifies CASSQDKGEDNSPLHF.

The chain has TRBV24-1 and TRBJ2-2; 7 nucleotides match TRBD1. Germline V lookup: CDR1 KGHDR, CDR2 SFDVKD. The junction had 10 bases not matched to a gene; V was cut back by 4 bases and J by 3 bases. CDR3 length: 17 residues. In DNA form, the CDR3 reads TGTGCCACCAGTGACTACGACAGGGCTCGGGACACCGGGGAGCTGTTTTTT. Translation gives CATSDYDRARDTGELFF.

This rearrangement joins TRBV19 to TRBJ2-2; 7 bases map to TRBD2. J was trimmed by 3 bases and V by 5 bases; bases with no gene match: 3. Germline V CDR1 and CDR2: LNHDA, SQIVND (reference sequence). CDR3 length: 14 residues. CDR3 in amino acids: CASSGGGDTGELFF. The CDR3 DNA is TGTGCCAGTAGTGGGGGGGGAGACACCGGGGAGCTGTTTTTT.

This chain uses TRBV7-9 with TRBJ2-2; D possibly corresponds to TRBD1 (5 bases). The ends were cut back, 5 bases at V and 7 bases at J, with 17 bases in the middle. The CDR3 has 15 amino acids. Germline lookup yields CDR1 SEHNR and CDR2 FQNEAQ (reference sequence). CDR3 nucleotides: TGTGCCAGCAGCCGTGACTCAGGGTCGCGCGGGGAGCTGTTTTTT. Amino acids: CASSRDSGSRGELFF.

This chain links TRBV4-3 with TRBJ2-2, with TRBD1 matching over 9 bases. This CDR3 has 17 amino acids. Germline values: CDR1 LGHNA, CDR2 YSLEER. With V trimmed by 4 bases and J by 7 bases, 13 bases remained unmatched. The CDR3 spells CASSLGDRDMGVGELFF. For the CDR3, the DNA is TGCGCCAGCAGCCTAGGGGACAGGGATATGGGGGTCGGGGAGCTGTTTTTT.

J is TRBJ2-3 and V is TRBV27; D gene unclear. From germline, CDR1 is MNHEY and CDR2 SMNVEV (reference sequence). The CDR3 is made up of 14 amino acids. V gave up 3 bases and J gave up 0 bases, with 7 bases separating them. The CDR3 bases are TGTGCCAGCAGTTTGCAGACTAGCACAGATACGCAGTATTTT. It is translated as CASSLQTSTDTQYF.

This chain uses TRBV19 with TRBJ2-1, with D possibly matching TRBD1 (6 bases). Looked up from germline, CDR1 is LNHDA and CDR2 is SQIVND (reference sequence). V lost 7 bases to trimming and J lost 9 bases, with 19 bases between them. This CDR3 has 14 amino acids. CDR3 nucleotides: TGTGCCAGTACCCCGACAGGCGGAAGTCGTGAGCAGTTCTTC. It is translated as CASTPTGGSREQFF.

CDR3 in DNA: TGTGCCAGCAGCTTACCCCCACCTAGGACAGGGGCTATGAACACTGAAGCTTTCTTT. Its protein product is CASSLPPPRTGAMNTEAFF. The rearrangement joins TRBV7-8 to TRBJ1-1; 9 bases align to TRBD1. This CDR3 spans 19 amino acids. Trimming took 2 bases from V and 0 from J; bases not matched to a gene: 13. From germline, CDR1 is SGHVS and CDR2 FQNEAQ.

J is TRBJ2-7 and V is TRBV5-6; TRBD1 might be the D (6 bases). V was clipped by 2 bases and J by 5 bases, with 8 bases between them. CDR1 and CDR2 (germline): SGHDT, YYEEEE. The CDR3 totals 12 residues. The CDR3 DNA reads as TGTGCCAGCAGCTTCAGGGGACACGAGCAGTACTTC. Encoded protein: CASSFRGHEQYF.

This clonotype was seen a single time. This sequence joins TRBV6-5 and TRBJ2-2; D uncertain. The CDR3 consists of 16 residues. V lost 1 base and J 2 bases, leaving 11 bases between the germline ends. Germline CDR1 reads MNHEY; CDR2 reads SVGAGI. CDR3 region: CASSYLTQINTGELFF. The CDR3 bases are TGTGCCAGCAGTTACTTGACACAGATTAACACCGGGGAGCTGTTTTTT.

The CDR3 coding sequence is TGTGCCAGCAGCTTTGGGACAGGTCCCTACGAGCAGTACTTC. Translation: CASSFGTGPYEQYF. The gene calls are TRBV5-4 and TRBJ2-7; 8 bases are a match to TRBD1. In germline, CDR1 is SGHNT, CDR2 YYREEE (reference sequence). This CDR3 comprises 14 residues. J gave up 2 bases and V 2 bases, and 3 bases lay outside the gene matches.

The chain combines TRBV4-1 with TRBJ2-7, with D unclear. The V gene's germline CDR1 is MGHRA and CDR2 YSYEKL. The length of the CDR3 is 14 residues. V was clipped by 1 base and J by 3 bases, with 10 bases between them. DNA of the CDR3: TGCGCCAGCAGCCAAGGGGCGGACGGCTACGAGCAGTACTTC. Translated: CASSQGADGYEQYF.

This chain connects TRBV7-9 to TRBJ1-3; D perhaps matches TRBD1 (5 bases). Germline loops: CDR1 SEHNR, CDR2 FQNEAQ (reference sequence). The V end lost 4 bases, the J end lost 0 bases, and 7 bases lay between the germline ends. The CDR3 is made up of 14 amino acids. In DNA, the CDR3 is TGTGCCAGCAGCTCAGACAGCTCTGGAAACACCATATATTTT. Amino acid sequence: CASSSDSSGNTIYF.

This chain uses TRBV20-1 with TRBJ2-5; 7 nucleotides align to TRBD1. The CDR3 spans 17 residues. CDR1 and CDR2 (germline): DFQATT, SNEGSKA (reference sequence). J was trimmed by 4 bases and V by 1 base; bases with no gene match: 15. The CDR3 DNA sequence: TGCAGTGCTAGAGTCTCAGGGGGTTGGGCTTACCTAGAGACCCAGTACTTC. It encodes CSARVSGGWAYLETQYF.

The rearrangement uses TRBV12-3 or TRBV12-4 and TRBJ1-1; no definite D call. CDR3 length equals 8 residues. Trimming cost V 5 bases and J 8 bases, with 0 bases left between them. Written as DNA, the CDR3 is TGTGCCAGCAGTGAAGCTTTCTTT. Amino acids: CASSEAFF.

This sequence joins TRBV4-1 and TRBJ2-7; D could derive from TRBD1 or TRBD2 (6 bases each). Germline CDR1 reads MGHRA; CDR2 reads YSYEKL. CDR3 length: 16 amino acids. V lost 0 bases and J lost 5, with 17 bases in between. The CDR3 DNA sequence: TGCGCCAGCAGCCAAGAATATCCGGGGGCGGTTGACGAGCAGTACTTC. Its protein is CASSQEYPGAVDEQYF.

The DNA of the CDR3 is TGTGCCAGCAGCGGCCGGGGGGGCGGGGGCGGCTACAATGAGCAGTTCTTC. Its translation is CASSGRGGGGGYNEQFF. The rearrangement uses TRBV9 and TRBJ2-1; 8 bases align to TRBD2. Germline lookup yields CDR1 SGDLS and CDR2 YYNGEE. With V trimmed by 3 bases and J by 3 bases, 11 bases remained unmatched. The CDR3 is 17 amino acids.

The rearrangement links TRBV29-1 to TRBJ1-2; D unresolved. V dropped 3 bases and J dropped 4 bases, with 21 bases sitting between them. The CDR3 is made up of 16 amino acids. Germline values: CDR1 SQVTM, CDR2 ANQGSEA. This chain's CDR3 is CSVDGQVPSASYGYTF. CDR3 DNA: TGCAGCGTTGATGGTCAGGTACCCTCCGCAAGCTATGGCTACACCTTC.

This clonotype was found once. The chain links TRBV13 to TRBJ2-7, with 9 bases identical to TRBD1. Trimming cost V 7 bases and J 5 bases; bases outside gene matches: 9. This CDR3 is built from 14 residues. Looked up from germline, CDR1 is PRHDT and CDR2 is FYEKMQ (reference sequence). CDR3 DNA sequence: TGTGCCAGCACTCTAACAGGGGGCTTCGACGAGCAGTACTTC. Amino acid sequence: CASTLTGGFDEQYF. Using reference TRBV13 and TRBJ2-7 for the parts outside the CDR3, the full variable domain is AAGVIQSPRHLIKEKRETATLKCYPIPRHDTVYWYQQGPGQDPQFLISFYEKMQSDKGSIPDRFSAQQFSDYHSELNMSSLELGDSALYFCASTLTGGFDEQYFGPGTRLTVT.

The sample holds a few counts of this clonotype. The genes are TRBV2 and TRBJ2-3; no reliable D call. Germline values: CDR1 SNHLY, CDR2 FYNNEI. CDR3 length: 12 residues. V shed 3 bases and J shed 1 base, with 2 bases lying between them. The CDR3, as DNA: TGTGCCAGCAGTGACCGCACAGATACGCAGTATTTT. It yields the protein CASSDRTDTQYF.

The chain recombines TRBV5-6 with TRBJ1-5; D is unclear. V lost 0 bases and J lost 3, with 7 bases in between. Per germline, CDR1 SGHDT and CDR2 YYEEEE. The CDR3 covers 14 residues. The CDR3 DNA follows: TGTGCCAGCAGCTTGGGTTTTGACAATCAGCCCCAGCATTTT. This encodes CASSLGFDNQPQHF.

This clonotype was observed a single time. The V and J genes are TRBV12-3 or TRBV12-4 and TRBJ2-1; 11 nucleotides match TRBD2. The CDR3 is 16 amino acids. V was pared by 6 bases and J by 8 bases, with 12 bases of the junction left unmatched. The CDR3: CASSRPTSGVRDEQFF. The CDR3 nucleotides read TGTGCCAGCAGCCGACCGACTAGCGGGGTTCGTGATGAGCAGTTCTTC.

The rearrangement joins TRBV6-4 to TRBJ2-1; 9 positions match TRBD2. The CDR3 has 15 residues. V lost 4 bases to trimming and J lost 5 bases; unmatched junction nucleotides: 6. Per the germline V gene, CDR1 is MRHNA and CDR2 is SNTAGT. In DNA, the CDR3 is TGTGCCAGCAGTGCCGTCGCTAGCGGGAACAATGAGCAGTTCTTC. It is translated as CASSAVASGNNEQFF.